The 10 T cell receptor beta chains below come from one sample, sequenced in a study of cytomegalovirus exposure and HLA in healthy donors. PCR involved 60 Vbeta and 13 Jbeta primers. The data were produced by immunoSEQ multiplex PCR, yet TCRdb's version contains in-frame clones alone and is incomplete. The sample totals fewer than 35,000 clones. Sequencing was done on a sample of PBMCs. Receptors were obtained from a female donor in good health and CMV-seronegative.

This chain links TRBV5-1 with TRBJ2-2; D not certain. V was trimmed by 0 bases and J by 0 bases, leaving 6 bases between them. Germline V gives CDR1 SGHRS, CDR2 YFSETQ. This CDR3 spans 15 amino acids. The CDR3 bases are TGCGCCAGCAGCTTGGAACAGACGAACACCGGGGAGCTGTTTTTT. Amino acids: CASSLEQTNTGELFF.

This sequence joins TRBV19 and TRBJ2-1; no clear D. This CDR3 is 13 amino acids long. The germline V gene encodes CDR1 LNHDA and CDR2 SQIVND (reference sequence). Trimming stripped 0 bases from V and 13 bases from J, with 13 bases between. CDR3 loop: CASSIEVPGPQFF. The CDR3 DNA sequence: TGTGCCAGTAGTATAGAGGTCCCCGGTCCTCAGTTCTTC.

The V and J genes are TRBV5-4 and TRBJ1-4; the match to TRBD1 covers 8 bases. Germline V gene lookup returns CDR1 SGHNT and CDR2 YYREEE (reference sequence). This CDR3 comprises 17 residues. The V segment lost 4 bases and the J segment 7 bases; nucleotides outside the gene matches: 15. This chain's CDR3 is CASSVDRGFNLGEKLFF. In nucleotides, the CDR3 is TGTGCCAGCAGCGTTGACAGGGGCTTTAACCTTGGTGAAAAACTGTTTTTT.

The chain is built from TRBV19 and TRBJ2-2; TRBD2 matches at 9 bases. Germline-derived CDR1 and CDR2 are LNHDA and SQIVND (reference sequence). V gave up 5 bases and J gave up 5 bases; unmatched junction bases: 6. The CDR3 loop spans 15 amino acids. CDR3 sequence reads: CASSRRTSGTGELFF. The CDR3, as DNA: TGTGCCAGTAGTCGAAGAACTAGCGGGACCGGGGAGCTGTTTTTT.

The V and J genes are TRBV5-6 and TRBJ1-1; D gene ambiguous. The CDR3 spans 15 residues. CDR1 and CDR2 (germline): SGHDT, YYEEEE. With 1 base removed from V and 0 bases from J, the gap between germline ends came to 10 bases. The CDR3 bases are TGTGCCAGCAGCTTGTGGGCGATTGTGAACACTGAAGCTTTCTTT. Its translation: CASSLWAIVNTEAFF. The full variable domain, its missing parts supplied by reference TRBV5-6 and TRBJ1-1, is DAGVTQSPTHLIKTRGQQVTLRCSPKSGHDTVSWYQQALGQGPQFIFQYYEEEERQRGNFPDRFSGHQFPNYSSELNVNALLLGDSALYLCASSLWAIVNTEAFFGQGTRLTVV.

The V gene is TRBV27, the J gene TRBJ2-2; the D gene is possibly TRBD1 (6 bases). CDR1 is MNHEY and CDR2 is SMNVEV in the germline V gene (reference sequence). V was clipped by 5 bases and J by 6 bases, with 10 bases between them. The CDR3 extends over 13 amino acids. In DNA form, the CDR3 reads TGTGCCAGCAGTCTCAAGGGGGCCGGGGAGCTGTTTTTT. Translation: CASSLKGAGELFF.

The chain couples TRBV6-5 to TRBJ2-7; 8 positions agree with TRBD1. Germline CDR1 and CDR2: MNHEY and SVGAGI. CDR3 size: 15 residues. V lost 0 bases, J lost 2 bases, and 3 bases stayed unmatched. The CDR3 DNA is TGTGCCAGCAGTTACTCGCGACAGGGGACCTACGAGCAGTACTTC. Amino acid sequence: CASSYSRQGTYEQYF.

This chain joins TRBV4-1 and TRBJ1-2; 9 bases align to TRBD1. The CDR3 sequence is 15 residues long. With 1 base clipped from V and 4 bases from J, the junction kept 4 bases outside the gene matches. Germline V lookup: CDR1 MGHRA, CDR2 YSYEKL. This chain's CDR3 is CASSQAQQGAYGYTF. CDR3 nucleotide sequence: TGCGCCAGCAGCCAAGCCCAACAGGGGGCCTATGGCTACACCTTC.

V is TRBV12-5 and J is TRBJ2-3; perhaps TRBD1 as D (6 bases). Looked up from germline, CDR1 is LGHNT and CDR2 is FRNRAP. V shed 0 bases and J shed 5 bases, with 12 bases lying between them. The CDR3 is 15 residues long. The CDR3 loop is CASGLVWDIRDTQYF. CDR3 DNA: TGTGCTAGTGGTTTGGTATGGGACATACGAGATACGCAGTATTTT.

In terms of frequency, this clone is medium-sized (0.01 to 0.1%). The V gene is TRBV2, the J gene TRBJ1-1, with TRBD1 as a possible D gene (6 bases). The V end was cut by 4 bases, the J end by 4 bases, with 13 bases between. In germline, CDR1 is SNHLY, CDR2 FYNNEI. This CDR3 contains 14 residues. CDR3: CASSATGSVTEAFF. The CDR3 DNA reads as TGTGCCAGCAGTGCTACAGGGTCGGTCACTGAAGCTTTCTTT.